These T cell receptor beta chains were read from a single sample in a study of cytomegalovirus exposure and HLA in healthy donors. Assay: immunoSEQ multiplex PCR; the TCRdb copy retains only in-frame clones and omits some. The table lists around 150,000 clones, under 75% of them singletons. The sample taken for sequencing was PBMCs. The receptors were sampled from a woman aged 60-75 years in good health and CMV-seropositive. The CDR3 runs from the conserved cysteine through the conserved F or W. D genes are given only for firm matches. For some rows the clone size is stated as once, few or many, or as a class when expanded; others skip it.

size: NA; V: TRBV7-9; J: TRBJ1-1; D: NA; CDR3: CASSPGGGWHTEAFF; DNA: TGTGCCAGCAGCCCCGGCGGGGGGTGGCACACTGAAGCTTTCTTT
size: NA; V: TRBV4-2; J: TRBJ2-7; D: NA; CDR3: CASSQGTVYEQYF; DNA: TGTGCCAGCAGCCAAGGGACAGTCTACGAGCAGTACTTC
size: NA; V: TRBV5-1; J: TRBJ2-3; D: NA; CDR3: CASRRERTDTQYF; DNA: TGCGCCAGCCGCCGGGAACGCACAGATACGCAGTATTTT
size: few; V: TRBV27; J: TRBJ1-1; D: TRBD1; CDR3: CASSAKTGMNTEAFF; DNA: TGTGCCAGCAGCGCAAAGACAGGGATGAACACTGAAGCTTTCTTT
size: NA; V: TRBV28; J: TRBJ2-7; D: TRBD1; CDR3: CASSSTTGGSSYEQYF; DNA: TGTGCCAGCAGTTCGACGACAGGGGGGAGCTCCTACGAGCAGTACTTC
size: NA; V: TRBV9; J: TRBJ2-2; D: TRBD2; CDR3: CASSPARGLAIGELFF; DNA: TGTGCCAGCAGCCCTGCTCGCGGACTAGCGATCGGGGAGCTGTTTTTT
size: NA; V: TRBV7-9; J: TRBJ2-1; D: NA; CDR3: CASSSSSYNEQFF; DNA: TGTGCCAGCAGCTCGAGCTCCTACAATGAGCAGTTCTTC
size: NA; V: TRBV6-4; J: TRBJ2-3; D: TRBD2; CDR3: CASSDSVAGGPDTQYF; DNA: TGTGCCAGCAGTGACTCGGTAGCGGGAGGTCCAGATACGCAGTATTTT
size: NA; V: TRBV19; J: TRBJ2-1; D: TRBD2; CDR3: CASSLAGGPNEQFF; DNA: TGTGCCAGTAGTTTAGCGGGAGGGCCTAATGAGCAGTTCTTC
size: NA; V: TRBV6-5; J: TRBJ1-2; D: NA; CDR3: CASLDSLEYGYTF; DNA: TGTGCCAGCCTGGACAGCCTGGAGTATGGCTACACCTTC
size: NA; V: TRBV4-1; J: TRBJ2-1; D: NA; CDR3: CASSQGDSSYNEQFF; DNA: TGCGCCAGCAGCCAAGGCGATAGCTCCTACAATGAGCAGTTCTTC
size: NA; V: TRBV7-9; J: TRBJ1-1; D: TRBD1; CDR3: CASSPRQGGTEAFF; DNA: TGTGCCAGCAGCCCGAGACAGGGTGGCACTGAAGCTTTCTTT
size: NA; V: TRBV9; J: TRBJ2-1; D: NA; CDR3: CASSVVGSYNEQFF; DNA: TGTGCCAGCAGCGTAGTCGGTTCCTACAATGAGCAGTTCTTC
size: NA; V: TRBV6-5; J: TRBJ1-4; D: TRBD1; CDR3: CASSYAGGGTNEKLFF; DNA: TGTGCCAGCAGTTACGCAGGGGGCGGGACTAATGAAAAACTGTTTTTT
size: NA; V: TRBV7-9; J: TRBJ1-5; D: TRBD1; CDR3: CASSSGQLHNQPQHF; DNA: TGTGCCAGCAGCTCGGGACAGTTACACAATCAGCCCCAGCATTTT
size: NA; V: TRBV7-2; J: TRBJ1-5; D: NA; CDR3: CASSVQNQPQHF; DNA: TGTGCCAGCAGCGTCCAGAATCAGCCCCAGCATTTT
size: NA; V: TRBV28; J: TRBJ2-1; D: TRBD2; CDR3: CASSFSGTSNEQFF; DNA: TGTGCCAGCAGTTTTAGCGGGACGTCCAATGAGCAGTTCTTC
size: few; V: TRBV4-3; J: TRBJ1-3; D: NA; CDR3: CASSQDGSSGNTIYF; DNA: TGCGCCAGCAGCCAAGACGGGAGCTCTGGAAACACCATATATTTT
size: NA; V: TRBV19; J: TRBJ2-7; D: NA; CDR3: CASSINSGTNYEQYF; DNA: TGTGCCAGTAGCATCAACTCCGGGACAAACTACGAGCAGTACTTC
size: few; V: TRBV10-3; J: TRBJ2-7; D: TRBD2; CDR3: CAISDGTRGYEQYF; DNA: TGTGCCATCAGTGATGGGACTAGGGGCTACGAGCAGTACTTC
size: NA; V: TRBV21-1; J: TRBJ2-1; D: NA; CDR3: CATLPRYNEQFF; DNA: TGTGCCACCCTCCCCCGGTACAATGAGCAGTTCTTC
size: NA; V: TRBV11-2; J: TRBJ2-2; D: NA; CDR3: CASSFRTQGSNTGELFF; DNA: TGTGCCAGCAGCTTCCGGACTCAGGGGTCCAACACCGGGGAGCTGTTTTTT
size: NA; V: TRBV5-6; J: TRBJ2-7; D: TRBD1; CDR3: CASSPNGQGFSYEQYF; DNA: TGTGCCAGCAGCCCGAATGGACAGGGGTTTTCCTACGAGCAGTACTTC
size: NA; V: TRBV27; J: TRBJ2-5; D: NA; CDR3: CASSSSWSSGETQYF; DNA: TGTGCCAGCAGTTCAAGCTGGAGTTCTGGAGAGACCCAGTACTTC
size: NA; V: TRBV5-6; J: TRBJ2-1; D: TRBD1; CDR3: CASSVRQGWQNEQFF; DNA: TGTGCCAGCAGCGTCCGACAGGGCTGGCAAAATGAGCAGTTCTTC
size: NA; V: TRBV11-1; J: TRBJ2-3; D: NA; CDR3: CASSLGDITDTQYF; DNA: TGTGCCAGCAGCTTAGGGGACATCACAGATACGCAGTATTTT
size: NA; V: TRBV5-4; J: TRBJ2-3; D: NA; CDR3: CASSLQGGSTDTQYF; DNA: TGTGCCAGCAGCTTACAGGGAGGGAGCACAGATACGCAGTATTTT
size: NA; V: TRBV7-2; J: TRBJ2-3; D: NA; CDR3: CASRRDRGITDTQYF; DNA: TGTGCCAGCAGGCGGGACAGAGGAATCACAGATACGCAGTATTTT
size: NA; V: TRBV27; J: TRBJ2-2; D: TRBD1; CDR3: CASSSRTGSFTTGELFF; DNA: TGTGCCAGCAGTTCGAGGACAGGCTCTTTTACCACCGGGGAGCTGTTTTTT
size: NA; V: TRBV7-9; J: TRBJ2-7; D: TRBD2; CDR3: CASSLQGLAGAEQYF; DNA: TGTGCCAGCAGCCTACAGGGACTAGCGGGGGCCGAGCAGTACTTC
size: NA; V: TRBV7-8; J: TRBJ2-1; D: NA; CDR3: CASSSRDSYNEQFF; DNA: TGTGCCAGCAGCTCCCGGGACTCCTACAATGAGCAGTTCTTC
size: NA; V: TRBV6-5; J: TRBJ1-5; D: NA; CDR3: CASSYSGVTSAQHF; DNA: TGTGCCAGCAGTTACTCAGGGGTTACCTCGGCCCAGCATTTT
size: NA; V: TRBV10-3; J: TRBJ1-5; D: TRBD1; CDR3: CAISDQGASNQPQHF; DNA: TGTGCCATCAGTGACCAGGGGGCTAGCAATCAGCCCCAGCATTTT
size: NA; V: TRBV7-9; J: TRBJ2-1; D: NA; CDR3: CASSMVLLHGEQFF; DNA: TGTGCCAGCAGCATGGTCCTCCTCCACGGTGAGCAGTTCTTC
size: NA; V: TRBV7-8; J: TRBJ2-5; D: TRBD2; CDR3: CASSLGEGGHQETQYF; DNA: TGTGCCAGCAGCTTAGGGGAGGGAGGGCACCAAGAGACCCAGTACTTC
size: NA; V: TRBV5-4; J: TRBJ2-5; D: NA; CDR3: CASSAPSDETQYF; DNA: TGTGCCAGCAGCGCCCCTAGCGACGAGACCCAGTACTTC
size: NA; V: TRBV7-2; J: TRBJ1-1; D: NA; CDR3: CASNQGGNTEAFF; DNA: TGTGCCAGCAACCAAGGGGGGAACACTGAAGCTTTCTTT
size: NA; V: TRBV7-2; J: TRBJ2-1; D: TRBD2; CDR3: CASSRRRLAGGGEQFF; DNA: TGTGCCAGCAGCCGCCGAAGATTAGCGGGAGGGGGTGAGCAGTTCTTC
size: NA; V: TRBV5-1; J: TRBJ2-7; D: TRBD1; CDR3: CASSSGTGTSEQYF; DNA: TGCGCCAGCAGTTCCGGGACAGGAACTTCGGAGCAGTACTTC
size: NA; V: TRBV9; J: TRBJ2-7; D: NA; CDR3: CASSVDRAGYEQYF; DNA: TGTGCCAGCAGCGTAGACAGGGCTGGCTACGAGCAGTACTTC
size: NA; V: TRBV14; J: TRBJ2-1; D: TRBD1; CDR3: CASSQYNRQGLYNEQFF; DNA: TGTGCCAGCAGCCAATACAACCGACAGGGGCTCTACAATGAGCAGTTCTTC
size: NA; V: TRBV4-3; J: TRBJ2-3; D: NA; CDR3: CASSQEAVLGDTQYF; DNA: TGCGCCAGCAGCCAAGAAGCGGTCCTAGGGGATACGCAGTATTTT
size: few; V: TRBV11-2; J: TRBJ1-2; D: TRBD1; CDR3: CASSWDRIGGYTF; DNA: TGTGCCAGCAGCTGGGACAGGATAGGTGGCTACACCTTC
size: NA; V: TRBV5-4; J: TRBJ2-2; D: TRBD1; CDR3: CASSTRDRGLAGELFF; DNA: TGTGCCAGCAGCACCCGGGACAGGGGTTTGGCCGGGGAGCTGTTTTTT
size: NA; V: TRBV27; J: TRBJ1-2; D: NA; CDR3: CASSSTVPYGYTF; DNA: TGTGCCAGCAGCAGTACAGTCCCCTATGGCTACACCTTC
size: NA; V: TRBV10-3; J: TRBJ2-7; D: TRBD1; CDR3: CAVPGQGAYEQYF; DNA: TGTGCCGTCCCGGGACAGGGGGCCTACGAGCAGTACTTC
size: NA; V: TRBV11-2; J: TRBJ1-4; D: TRBD1; CDR3: CASSSWTGDEKLFF; DNA: TGTGCCAGCAGCTCCTGGACAGGGGATGAAAAACTGTTTTTT
size: NA; V: TRBV5-1; J: TRBJ1-3; D: NA; CDR3: CASSLSTTGNTIYF; DNA: TGCGCCAGCAGCTTGAGCACGACTGGAAACACCATATATTTT
size: NA; V: TRBV6-5; J: TRBJ2-2; D: NA; CDR3: CASTAASYTGELFF; DNA: TGTGCCAGCACCGCCGCTAGTTACACCGGGGAGCTGTTTTTT
size: NA; V: TRBV14; J: TRBJ2-7; D: TRBD1; CDR3: CASSQRDRVAHEQYF; DNA: TGTGCCAGCAGCCAGCGGGACAGGGTGGCCCACGAGCAGTACTTC
size: NA; V: TRBV27; J: TRBJ2-5; D: TRBD1; CDR3: CASSFWGTGQETQYF; DNA: TGTGCCAGCAGTTTCTGGGGGACAGGGCAAGAGACCCAGTACTTC
size: NA; V: TRBV13; J: TRBJ2-2; D: NA; CDR3: CASSSDRANTGELFF; DNA: TGTGCCAGCAGCAGCGACAGAGCGAACACCGGGGAGCTGTTTTTT
size: NA; V: TRBV30; J: TRBJ2-7; D: TRBD1; CDR3: CAWSRTGTGGYEQYF; DNA: TGCGCCTGGAGTCGAACCGGGACAGGGGGGTACGAGCAGTACTTC
size: NA; V: TRBV7-2; J: TRBJ2-1; D: TRBD2; CDR3: CASSLIMSLAKYNEQFF; DNA: TGTGCCAGCAGCCTAATCATGTCACTAGCGAAATACAATGAGCAGTTCTTC